The 26 T cell receptor beta chains reported below all come from one sample, sequenced in a study of shared clonotypes between healthy human individuals. Some clones are missing from TCRdb's copy, which holds only in-frame ones; the method was immunoSEQ multiplex PCR. This sample has roughly 2.6 million clones, with roughly nine tenths found just once. The sequenced sample consisted of naive CD4+ T cells sorted from blood. Specified subset: CD45RA+ positively selected. Every receptor here comes from a man aged 18 to 30 in good health.

The V gene is TRBV11-2, the J gene TRBJ2-1; 11 nucleotides align to TRBD2. The germline V gene encodes CDR1 SGHAT and CDR2 FQNNGV. This CDR3 is built from 14 residues. V dropped 5 bases and J dropped 8; count of bases not matched to a gene: 5. The CDR3 reads CASSQTSGNHEQFF. The CDR3, as DNA: TGTGCCAGCAGCCAGACTAGCGGGAACCATGAGCAGTTCTTC.

Written as DNA, the CDR3 is TGTGCCAGCCTCCCGAGGGCGGGCAATGAGCAGTTCTTC. As protein: CASLPRAGNEQFF. The genes are TRBV6-6 and TRBJ2-1; D is possibly TRBD2 (5 bases). Trimming pared 8 bases from V and 6 bases from J, leaving 14 bases between. Germline V lookup: CDR1 MNHNY, CDR2 SVGAGI (reference sequence). The CDR3 runs 13 residues.

The chain combines TRBV19 with TRBJ2-7; 9 bases are shared with TRBD1. The germline V gene encodes CDR1 LNHDA and CDR2 SQIVND (reference sequence). CDR3 size: 14 residues. With V trimmed by 6 bases and J by 1 base, 4 bases remained unmatched. The DNA of the CDR3 is TGTGCCAGTAGGCGGGACAGGGCGTCCTACGAGCAGTACTTC. Amino acids: CASRRDRASYEQYF.

The rearrangement uses TRBV5-4 and TRBJ1-2; weak D call: TRBD1 (5 bases). This CDR3 has 17 amino acids. Per the germline V gene, CDR1 is SGHNT and CDR2 is YYREEE (reference sequence). Deletions cut 1 base from V and 6 bases from J, with 22 bases between. As DNA, the CDR3 is TGTGCCAGCAGCTTGAAAAAAGGAAGGGGCGCCCCGGATGGCTACACCTTC. It yields the protein CASSLKKGRGAPDGYTF. Complete variable domain (other parts from reference TRBV5-4 and TRBJ1-2): ETGVTQSPTHLIKTRGQQVTLRCSSQSGHNTVSWYQQALGQGPQFIFQYYREEENGRGNFPPRFSGLQFPNYSSELNVNALELDDSALYLCASSLKKGRGAPDGYTFGSGTRLTVV.

The chain joins TRBV5-8 to TRBJ2-3, with D perhaps assigned TRBD1 or TRBD2 (6 bases each). The germline V and J ends were trimmed by 8 bases and 6 bases, with 16 bases remaining between them. Germline lookup yields CDR1 SGHTS and CDR2 YDEGEE. The CDR3 length is 13 residues. Here the CDR3 DNA reads TGTGCCAGGGAGGGGGGCACCCCCGATACGCAGTATTTT. Its translation is CAREGGTPDTQYF.

The chain employs TRBV10-3 and TRBJ2-1; the D gene is possibly TRBD2 (6 bases). Germline CDR1 is ENHRY and CDR2 is SYGVKD. The V end was cut by 0 bases, the J end by 15 bases, with 18 bases between. The CDR3 is made up of 14 amino acids. The DNA for the CDR3 is TGTGCCATCAGTGAGTCGATGGGCGGGGACGCAGGGTTCTTC. This sequence encodes CAISESMGGDAGFF.

The rearrangement joins TRBV19 to TRBJ2-4, with D perhaps matching TRBD2 (6 bases). Germline assignment: CDR1 LNHDA and CDR2 SQIVND (reference sequence). The CDR3 runs to 16 residues. V was trimmed by 3 bases and J by 1 base, leaving 13 bases between them. As DNA, the CDR3 is TGTGCCAGTAGTATCCGCGGGGCGCGGGCCAAAAACATTCAGTACTTC. Translated: CASSIRGARAKNIQYF. Variable domain in full (rest from reference TRBV19 and TRBJ2-4): DGGITQSPKYLFRKEGQNVTLSCEQNLNHDAMYWYRQDPGQGLRLIYYSQIVNDFQKGDIAEGYSVSREKKESFPLTVTSAQKNPTAFYLCASSIRGARAKNIQYFGAGTRLSVL.

In DNA form, the CDR3 reads TGTGCCAGCAGCCTGCAAATGGGCGTGTTTGAGACCCAGTACTTC. It specifies CASSLQMGVFETQYF. The chain employs TRBV7-3 and TRBJ2-5, with D unresolved. V lost 5 bases to trimming and J lost 5 bases, with 18 bases between them. The CDR3 length is 15 residues. Germline V gives CDR1 SGHTA, CDR2 FQGTGA.

The chain joins TRBV5-1 to TRBJ1-1; TRBD1 agrees at 9 bases. Germline lookup yields CDR1 SGHRS and CDR2 YFSETQ. Trimming cost V 2 bases and J 5 bases; bases outside gene matches: 13. This CDR3 region has 17 residues. The CDR3 here is CASSLNPLDRGLTEAFF. The CDR3 DNA sequence: TGCGCCAGCAGCTTAAACCCCTTGGACAGGGGTTTAACTGAAGCTTTCTTT. Variable domain in full (rest from reference TRBV5-1 and TRBJ1-1): KAGVTQTPRYLIKTRGQQVTLSCSPISGHRSVSWYQQTPGQGLQFLFEYFSETQRNKGNFPGRFSGRQFSNSRSEMNVSTLELGDSALYLCASSLNPLDRGLTEAFFGQGTRLTVV.

The V call is TRBV5-1, the J call TRBJ2-5, with 8 positions matching TRBD1. The germline CDR1 and CDR2 sequences are SGHRS and YFSETQ. V was pared by 4 bases and J by 5 bases, with 7 bases of the junction left unmatched. This CDR3 has 14 residues. CDR3 region: CASSRTGTSETQYF. The CDR3 region has the DNA TGCGCCAGCAGCAGGACAGGGACGAGCGAGACCCAGTACTTC.

The chain joins TRBV19 to TRBJ1-1, with D maybe TRBD1 (5 bases). Trimming removed 7 bases at V and 4 bases at J, with 19 bases between. The CDR3 sequence is 15 residues long. CDR1 LNHDA and CDR2 SQIVND come from the germline V gene (reference sequence). This chain's CDR3 is CASNPPVGAPTEAFF. DNA of the CDR3: TGTGCCAGTAATCCCCCCGTCGGGGCCCCCACTGAAGCTTTCTTT.

The gene calls are TRBV5-4 and TRBJ1-3, with 7 bases lining up with TRBD1. Trimming removed 0 bases from V and 0 bases from J; junction bases left unmatched: 6. Germline V gives CDR1 SGHNT, CDR2 YYREEE (reference sequence). The CDR3 runs 17 residues. CDR3 nucleotide sequence: TGTGCCAGCAGCTTGGGACCGGACAGGACCTCTGGAAACACCATATATTTT. It yields the protein CASSLGPDRTSGNTIYF.

DNA of the CDR3: TGCGCCAGCAGCCAAGCCGACAGGTGGCTCTATGGCTACACCTTC. Translating it yields CASSQADRWLYGYTF. This sequence joins TRBV4-1 and TRBJ1-2; tentatively, D is TRBD1 (6 bases). Germline V gene data show CDR1 as MGHRA and CDR2 as YSYEKL. The CDR3 is made up of 15 amino acids. The ends were cut back, 1 base at V and 4 bases at J, with 13 bases in the middle.

The chain links TRBV7-6 to TRBJ2-7; 7 positions agree with TRBD2. Trimming at V came to 5 bases and at J to 0 bases, leaving 13 bases not matched to a gene. Germline lookup yields CDR1 SGHVS and CDR2 FNYEAQ. The length of the CDR3 is 17 residues. The CDR3 is CASSPSTGTSDSYEQYF. The DNA of the CDR3 is TGTGCCAGCAGCCCCTCGACCGGAACTAGCGACTCCTACGAGCAGTACTTC. Together with reference TRBV7-6 and TRBJ2-7, the CDR3 gives the full variable domain: GAGVSQSPRYKVTKRGQDVALRCDPISGHVSLYWYRQALGQGPEFLTYFNYEAQQDKSGLPNDRFSAERPEGSISTLTIQRTEQRDSAMYRCASSPSTGTSDSYEQYFGPGTRLTVT.

CDR3 in amino acids: CASSHLNTEAFF. The CDR3, as DNA: TGTGCCAGCAGCCACCTTAACACTGAAGCTTTCTTT. The chain carries TRBV7-2 and TRBJ1-1; the D is unclear. Trimming took off 5 bases at V and 2 bases at J, with 6 bases between the two ends. The CDR3 sequence is 12 residues long. Per the germline V gene, CDR1 is SGHTA and CDR2 is FQGNSA. Full variable domain (missing parts from reference TRBV7-2 and TRBJ1-1): GAGVSQSPSNKVTEKGKDVELRCDPISGHTALYWYRQSLGQGLEFLIYFQGNSAPDKSGLPSDRFSAERTGGSVSTLTIQRTQQEDSAVYLCASSHLNTEAFFGQGTRLTVV.

The genes are TRBV2 and TRBJ1-1; 11 bases align to TRBD1. V trimming: 5 bases; J trimming: 4 bases; junction bases outside the gene matches: 3. The germline CDR1 and CDR2 sequences are SNHLY and FYNNEI. The CDR3 is 14 amino acids. CDR3 bases: TGTGCCAGCAGTACCGGGACAGGGGGCACTGAAGCTTTCTTT. It specifies CASSTGTGGTEAFF.

This chain uses TRBV6-1 with TRBJ2-5; 10 bases are a match to TRBD2. The CDR3 totals 15 residues. Germline values: CDR1 MNHNS, CDR2 SASEGT. V lost 6 bases, J lost 1 base, and 5 bases stayed unmatched. CDR3 in amino acids: CASSLAGVGQETQYF. CDR3 bases: TGTGCCAGCAGCCTAGCGGGAGTGGGCCAAGAGACCCAGTACTTC.

The chain uses TRBV7-2 and TRBJ1-1; D is possibly TRBD1 (6 bases). V gave up 6 bases and J gave up 3 bases, with 17 bases separating them. In germline, CDR1 is SGHTA, CDR2 FQGNSA. This CDR3 is 15 amino acids long. The CDR3 sequence is CASRAGGAGYTEAFF. CDR3 coding DNA: TGTGCCAGCAGGGCCGGGGGGGCCGGGTACACTGAAGCTTTCTTT.

DNA for the CDR3: TGTGCCAGCAGAGCCCCCAAGGATGAGCAGTTCTTC. This gives the protein CASRAPKDEQFF. The chain uses TRBV7-9 and TRBJ2-1; no firm D call. The CDR3 sequence is 12 residues long. Trimming shortened V by 6 bases and J by 8 bases, and 11 bases separated the two germline ends. Per germline, CDR1 SEHNR and CDR2 FQNEAQ (reference sequence).

With respect to this clone: The same CDR3 is also encoded by other DNA sequences in this sample. The chain links TRBV11-2 to TRBJ2-5; 7 nucleotides agree with TRBD2. CDR1 is SGHAT and CDR2 is FQNNGV in the germline V gene. The CDR3 covers 13 residues. V was pared by 5 bases and J by 5 bases, with 5 bases of the junction left unmatched. CDR3 DNA: TGTGCCAGCAGCCTGGGAGGGAGGGAGACCCAGTACTTC. Protein product: CASSLGGRETQYF.

This clone was seen only once. This chain joins TRBV6-5 and TRBJ2-7; tentatively, D is TRBD2 (6 bases). The germline V gene has CDR1 MNHEY and CDR2 SVGAGI. The CDR3 spans 15 residues. Between the trimmed V and J ends, which lost 6 bases and 0 bases, there was a span of 15 bases. The CDR3 DNA reads TGTGCCAGCAGCGCAGCGGGTCTGAGCTCCTACGAGCAGTACTTC. Translating it yields CASSAAGLSSYEQYF.

J is TRBJ2-3 and V is TRBV4-1; TRBD2 matches at 11 bases. CDR1 and CDR2 (germline): MGHRA, YSYEKL. The CDR3 sequence is 18 residues long. J was trimmed by 2 bases and V by 3 bases; bases with no gene match: 10. The CDR3 reads CASSQGAGTSGYTDTQYF. The DNA of the CDR3 is TGCGCCAGCAGCCAGGGAGCCGGGACTAGCGGATACACAGATACGCAGTATTTT.

V and J are TRBV5-6 and TRBJ2-1; 8 bases map to TRBD1. The CDR3 contains 14 residues. Germline trimming cut 7 bases from V and 8 bases from J; bases unmatched to any gene: 11. Germline V gene data show CDR1 as SGHDT and CDR2 as YYEEEE. The CDR3 coding sequence is TGTGCCAGCCGCCCGGGACAGGTTGTTTATGAGCAGTTCTTC. Protein product: CASRPGQVVYEQFF.

The chain recombines TRBV19 with TRBJ2-3; tentative D call: TRBD2 (5 bases). V lost 4 bases, J lost 0 bases, and 11 bases lay in between. This CDR3 is 15 amino acids long. CDR1 is LNHDA, CDR2 SQIVND, per germline (reference sequence). CDR3 coding DNA: TGTGCCAGTAGTACGCGGGCTAGCAGCACAGATACGCAGTATTTT. It yields the protein CASSTRASSTDTQYF.

Note on this clone: A junction end diverges from the germline sequence, so it may reflect a read error. Other DNA sequences from this sample encode an identical CDR3 as well. The chain joins TRBV5-1 to TRBJ1-1, with D maybe TRBD1 (5 bases). This CDR3 spans 14 amino acids. CDR1 and CDR2 (germline): SGHRS, YFSETQ. The CDR3 DNA is TGCGCCAGCCAAACCTCGACAGTGAACACCGAAGCTTTCTTT. This encodes CASQTSTVNTEAFF.

The rearrangement joins TRBV2 to TRBJ2-1; D is undetermined. Germline values: CDR1 SNHLY, CDR2 FYNNEI. The V and J ends lost 6 bases and 10 bases respectively, with 16 bases between them. The CDR3 consists of 13 residues. As DNA, the CDR3 is TGTGCCAGCAGGGGTAGCACGGTAGGGGAGCAGTTCTTC. Translation: CASRGSTVGEQFF.